The 2 T cell receptor beta chains below come from one sample, sequenced in a study of identical twins. TCRdb re-called the 5' RACE reads through MiXCR, storing one row per CDR3 protein. The table shows 1.5 million to 2 million distinct CDR3 sequences, with 25% to 35% occurring only once. The sequenced material came from cord blood. The receptors stem from a newborn girl in good health.

The chain employs TRBV29-1 and TRBJ2-3; TRBD2 aligns across 8 bases. The V gene end was trimmed by 0 bases and the J gene end by 1 base; junction bases not matched to a gene: 3. The V gene's germline CDR1 is SQVTM and CDR2 ANQGSEA. CDR3 length: 15 amino acids. The CDR3 loop reads CSVEDWRGGTDTQYF. CDR3 DNA: TGCAGCGTTGAAGACTGGCGGGGGGGCACAGATACGCAGTATTTT.

In this sample, this clonotype turned up a few times. The rearrangement joins TRBV2 to TRBJ2-3; 9 nucleotides line up with TRBD1. The junction had 2 bases not matched to a gene; V was cut back by 0 bases and J by 1 base. From germline, CDR1 is SNHLY and CDR2 FYNNEI. The CDR3 sequence is 16 residues long. The CDR3 loop reads CASSEAQGARTDTQYF. The CDR3 DNA reads as TGTGCCAGCAGTGAAGCACAGGGGGCGCGCACAGATACGCAGTATTTT.